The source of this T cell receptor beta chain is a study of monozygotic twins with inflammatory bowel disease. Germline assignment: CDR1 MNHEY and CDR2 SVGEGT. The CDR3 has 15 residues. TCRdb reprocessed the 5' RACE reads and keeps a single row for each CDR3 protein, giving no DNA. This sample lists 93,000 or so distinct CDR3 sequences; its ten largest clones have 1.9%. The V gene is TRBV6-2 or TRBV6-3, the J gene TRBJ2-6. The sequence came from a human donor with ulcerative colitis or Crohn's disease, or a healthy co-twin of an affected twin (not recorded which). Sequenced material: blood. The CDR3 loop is CASNRWGSGANVLTF.